The 24 T cell receptor beta chains below all came from one sample that was sequenced in a study of technical replicates of blood from four donors. The method was immunoSEQ multiplex PCR; TCRdb's version includes in-frame clones alone and lacks a portion of them. The sample carries approximately 97,000 clones, 95% recorded once. The sample consisted of T cells isolated from PBMCs. The receptors shown here come from a human donor in good health.

The chain carries TRBV6-1 and TRBJ1-1; the match to TRBD1 covers 10 bases. V shed 4 bases and J 7 bases; nucleotides not matched to a gene: 6. The CDR3 extends over 14 amino acids. CDR1 and CDR2 from the germline V gene are MNHNS and SASEGT. In DNA, the CDR3 is TGTGCCAGCAGTGGGCAAGACAGGGGGCATGAAGCTTTCTTT. This codes for CASSGQDRGHEAFF.

The J gene is TRBJ1-5, the V gene TRBV6-5; D gene ambiguous. The CDR3 contains 14 residues. Germline V gene data show CDR1 as MNHEY and CDR2 as SVGAGI. V was pared by 6 bases and J by 3 bases, with 12 bases between. The CDR3 DNA reads TGTGCCAGCAGGGGCCCCCCTCCCAATCAGCCCCAGCATTTT. The encoded protein is CASRGPPPNQPQHF.

J is TRBJ2-1 and V is TRBV10-1; 8 nucleotides agree with TRBD2. Germline lookup yields CDR1 WNHNN and CDR2 SYGVQD (reference sequence). Trimming took 4 bases from V and 8 from J; bases not matched to a gene: 16. This CDR3 has 17 residues. CDR3 bases: TGCGCCAGCAGTGGGCTTACTCCCGGGACTAGGTCCTATGAGCAGTTCTTC. Encoded protein: CASSGLTPGTRSYEQFF.

As DNA, the CDR3 is TGCGCCAGCAGCCAAGGGACAGCTAACTATGGCTACACCTTC. Its translation is CASSQGTANYGYTF. V gene TRBV4-1 combines with J gene TRBJ1-2; TRBD1 is a possible D gene (6 bases). Per germline, CDR1 MGHRA and CDR2 YSYEKL. The CDR3 has 14 amino acids. V was shortened by 1 base and J by 0 bases, with 6 bases between the two germline ends.

V is TRBV4-2 and J is TRBJ2-7; D is possibly TRBD2 (6 bases). The germline V and J ends were trimmed by 1 base and 1 base, with 11 bases remaining between them. The length of the CDR3 is 15 residues. CDR1 is LGHNA, CDR2 YNFKEQ, per germline. The CDR3 DNA reads TGTGCCAGCAGCCAAGCATTAGCGGAGTCCTACGAGCAGTACTTC. Its protein is CASSQALAESYEQYF.

The chain recombines TRBV27 with TRBJ2-7, with 12 bases matching TRBD2. With V trimmed by 3 bases and J by 5 bases, 5 bases remained unmatched. The CDR3 runs to 15 residues. Per the germline V gene, CDR1 is MNHEY and CDR2 is SMNVEV (reference sequence). The CDR3 DNA reads TGTGCCAGCAGTTTGAGGACTAGCGGGAACGACGAGCAGTACTTC. Translating it yields CASSLRTSGNDEQYF.

This rearrangement joins TRBV4-3 to TRBJ1-2; D remains ambiguous. The CDR3 length is 16 residues. The V gene's germline CDR1 is LGHNA and CDR2 YSLEER. V lost 0 bases, J lost 3 bases, and 14 bases lay in between. CDR3 in amino acids: CASSQDLAAGDYGYTF. The CDR3 nucleotides are TGCGCCAGCAGCCAAGATCTAGCCGCAGGCGACTATGGCTACACCTTC.

The gene calls are TRBV6-5 and TRBJ2-7, with D possibly matching TRBD2 (7 bases). In germline, CDR1 is MNHEY, CDR2 SVGAGI. The germline V and J ends were trimmed by 0 bases and 4 bases, with 10 bases remaining between them. This CDR3 contains 14 residues. The CDR3 bases are TGTGCCAGCAGTTACTCAGGGGGGGGTTACGAGCAGTACTTC. Amino acids: CASSYSGGGYEQYF.

The chain couples TRBV13 to TRBJ2-4; TRBD1 is a possible D gene (6 bases). V gave up 1 base and J gave up 8 bases, with 15 bases separating them. The CDR3 loop spans 15 amino acids. Germline V gives CDR1 PRHDT, CDR2 FYEKMQ (reference sequence). CDR3 sequence: CASSLVGTRTDIQYF. Here the CDR3 DNA reads TGTGCCAGCAGCTTAGTGGGGACACGAACTGACATTCAGTACTTC.

V gene TRBV12-5 combines with J gene TRBJ1-4; 7 bases match TRBD1. Germline V gives CDR1 LGHNT, CDR2 FRNRAP. The V segment lost 2 bases and the J segment 8 bases; nucleotides outside the gene matches: 14. The CDR3 has 17 amino acids. This CDR3 reads CASGLPHLTGLIEKLFF. As DNA, the CDR3 is TGTGCTAGTGGTTTGCCTCACCTGACAGGGCTGATAGAAAAACTGTTTTTT.

This clone appeared once. The rearrangement uses TRBV29-1 and TRBJ2-7; perhaps TRBD1 as D (6 bases). CDR3 length: 14 residues. Germline CDR1 SQVTM, CDR2 ANQGSEA. V was pared by 2 bases and J by 2 bases, with 13 bases between. The CDR3 is CSVEMGAGAYEQYF. In nucleotides, the CDR3 is TGCAGCGTTGAAATGGGGGCTGGGGCCTACGAGCAGTACTTC.

The chain has TRBV6-5 and TRBJ2-5; tentative D call: TRBD1 (6 bases). Germline CDR1 reads MNHEY; CDR2 reads SVGAGI. V shed 4 bases and J shed 4 bases, with 13 bases lying between them. The CDR3 is 14 residues long. The CDR3 spells CASSWTAMVETQYF. For the CDR3, the DNA is TGTGCCAGCAGTTGGACAGCCATGGTAGAGACCCAGTACTTC.

The chain recombines TRBV28 with TRBJ2-7; 9 bases are shared with TRBD2. Germline lookup yields CDR1 MDHEN and CDR2 SYDVKM. V lost 4 bases to trimming and J lost 5 bases; unmatched junction nucleotides: 15. This CDR3 is built from 17 residues. CDR3 bases: TGTGCCAGCAGTTCCCCTCCCCGGCTAGCGGGATCCAACGAGCAGTACTTC. Translated: CASSSPPRLAGSNEQYF. Variable domain in full (rest from reference TRBV28 and TRBJ2-7): DVKVTQSSRYLVKRTGEKVFLECVQDMDHENMFWYRQDPGLGLRLIYFSYDVKMKEKGDIPEGYSVSREKKERFSLILESASTNQTSMYLCASSSPPRLAGSNEQYFGPGTRLTVT.

V is TRBV2 and J is TRBJ2-7; D might be TRBD2 (5 bases). Germline V gene sequence: CDR1 SNHLY, CDR2 FYNNEI. The CDR3 spans 13 residues. V lost 7 bases to trimming and J lost 2 bases, with 12 bases between them. CDR3 sequence (DNA): TGTGCCAGCACCAGAGGGCCAGCCTACGAGCAGTACTTC. Its translation: CASTRGPAYEQYF.

The chain links TRBV13 to TRBJ1-5; 8 bases match TRBD1. The CDR3 has 14 residues. The V and J ends lost 5 bases and 4 bases, in that order; junction bases with no gene match: 4. Looked up from germline, CDR1 is PRHDT and CDR2 is FYEKMQ (reference sequence). CDR3 loop: CASSQRQGNQPQHF. The DNA of the CDR3 is TGTGCCAGCAGCCAAAGACAGGGGAATCAGCCCCAGCATTTT.

This chain links TRBV5-5 with TRBJ1-1; the match to TRBD1 covers 10 bases. CDR3 length: 12 amino acids. The junction had 8 bases not matched to a gene; V was cut back by 7 bases and J by 11 bases. The germline CDR1 and CDR2 sequences are SGHKS and YYEKEE (reference sequence). The CDR3 DNA reads as TGTGCCAGCGGGACAGGGGCAGTTGGCGCTTTCTTT. This gives the protein CASGTGAVGAFF. Together with reference TRBV5-5 and TRBJ1-1, the CDR3 gives the full variable domain: DAGVTQSPTHLIKTRGQQVTLRCSPISGHKSVSWYQQVLGQGPQFIFQYYEKEERGRGNFPDRFSARQFPNYSSELNVNALLLGDSALYLCASGTGAVGAFFGQGTRLTVV.

The chain links TRBV28 to TRBJ2-2, with unresolved D. CDR3 size: 15 residues. The germline gives CDR1 MDHEN, CDR2 SYDVKM. Deletions cut 1 base from V and 1 base from J, with 7 bases between. The DNA for the CDR3 is TGTGCCAGCAGTTTATCTGCAGAGAACACCGGGGAGCTGTTTTTT. It specifies CASSLSAENTGELFF.

The genes are TRBV7-2 and TRBJ1-5; D gene ambiguous. Germline assignment: CDR1 SGHTA and CDR2 FQGNSA. The CDR3 is 14 residues long. Trimming removed 6 bases at V and 0 bases at J, with 9 bases between. The CDR3, as DNA: TGTGCCAGCAGTCTATATAATAGCAATCAGCCCCAGCATTTT. This codes for CASSLYNSNQPQHF.

The chain recombines TRBV30 with TRBJ1-5, with 9 nucleotides matching TRBD1. V dropped 3 bases and J dropped 4; count of bases not matched to a gene: 4. CDR3 length: 14 amino acids. Per the germline V gene, CDR1 is GTSNPN and CDR2 is SVGIG (reference sequence). The CDR3 DNA reads as TGTGCCTGGAGCTCAGGACAGGGGAATCAGCCCCAGCATTTT. Protein product: CAWSSGQGNQPQHF.

In its sample, this clone was seen once. The chain employs TRBV7-6 and TRBJ2-1; 10 positions match TRBD2. Trimming cost V 2 bases and J 0 bases; bases outside gene matches: 4. Germline lookup yields CDR1 SGHVS and CDR2 FNYEAQ. The CDR3 covers 17 residues. CDR3 DNA: TGTGCCAGCAGCTTATATAGCGGGAGGAACTCCTACAATGAGCAGTTCTTC. Protein sequence: CASSLYSGRNSYNEQFF.

This clone appeared a single time. The chain recombines TRBV7-9 with TRBJ2-2; possible D gene TRBD2, 6 bases. Trimming took off 1 base at V and 4 bases at J, with 10 bases between the two ends. CDR3 size: 15 residues. Germline CDR1 and CDR2: SEHNR and FQNEAQ (reference sequence). The DNA for the CDR3 is TGTGCCAGCAGCTTAGAGGGACTTATCACCGGGGAGCTGTTTTTT. Protein: CASSLEGLITGELFF.

This chain connects TRBV28 to TRBJ2-1; D is ambiguous. Trimming removed 2 bases at V and 6 bases at J, with 8 bases between. Per germline, CDR1 MDHEN and CDR2 SYDVKM. CDR3 length: 13 amino acids. For the CDR3, the DNA is TGTGCCAGCAGTTTAACTGCAGGCAATGAGCAGTTCTTC. Translating it yields CASSLTAGNEQFF.

The chain is built from TRBV7-9 and TRBJ2-7, with 10 positions matching TRBD1. Germline CDR1 and CDR2: SEHNR and FQNEAQ (reference sequence). V was clipped by 5 bases and J by 0 bases; unmatched bases: 7. The CDR3 is made up of 16 amino acids. This CDR3 reads CASSRTRTGGSYEQYF. CDR3 DNA sequence: TGTGCCAGCAGCCGTACACGGACAGGGGGCTCCTACGAGCAGTACTTC.

This chain joins TRBV29-1 and TRBJ2-5, with D maybe TRBD2 (6 bases). CDR1 SQVTM and CDR2 ANQGSEA come from the germline V gene. The length of the CDR3 is 12 residues. Trimming stripped 7 bases from V and 4 bases from J, with 13 bases between. As DNA, the CDR3 is TGCAGCGCCATTGAGGGAGGAGAGACCCAGTACTTC. Translating gives CSAIEGGETQYF.